The T cell receptor beta chain under discussion was sequenced for a study of cytomegalovirus exposure and HLA in healthy donors. A multiplex PCR was run with 60 Vbeta primers and 13 Jbeta primers. In the authors' workflow: An analysis performed later counted roughly 79 million unique TCR beta chains (roughly 10 million of them shared). Profiling relied on immunoSEQ multiplex PCR, and the TCRdb table lists in-frame clones only, not all of them. The V and J calls and clone size are taken from that table; D and trimming were inferred from the DNA. Found here are under 200,000 clones, approximately 80% of them singletons; the top ten hold roughly 4.8%. Remarks on this clone: Its antigen remains unknown.

General study points: For most TCR sequences rarity was the rule, although some public TCRs occurred in many donors.

After removal of 6 bases from V and 1 base from J, the junction contained 10 bases not matched to a gene. Germline assignment: CDR1 LNHDA and CDR2 SQIVND (reference sequence). The CDR3 sequence is 16 residues long. The receptor's source is a woman aged 45 to 65 in good health and CMV-seropositive. The rearrangement links TRBV19 to TRBJ2-7, with TRBD2 identical over 9 bases. The sequenced sample was PBMCs. The CDR3 protein is CASSQGHSGRSYEQYF. CDR3 in DNA: TGTGCCAGTAGCCAGGGCCATAGCGGGAGATCCTACGAGCAGTACTTC.